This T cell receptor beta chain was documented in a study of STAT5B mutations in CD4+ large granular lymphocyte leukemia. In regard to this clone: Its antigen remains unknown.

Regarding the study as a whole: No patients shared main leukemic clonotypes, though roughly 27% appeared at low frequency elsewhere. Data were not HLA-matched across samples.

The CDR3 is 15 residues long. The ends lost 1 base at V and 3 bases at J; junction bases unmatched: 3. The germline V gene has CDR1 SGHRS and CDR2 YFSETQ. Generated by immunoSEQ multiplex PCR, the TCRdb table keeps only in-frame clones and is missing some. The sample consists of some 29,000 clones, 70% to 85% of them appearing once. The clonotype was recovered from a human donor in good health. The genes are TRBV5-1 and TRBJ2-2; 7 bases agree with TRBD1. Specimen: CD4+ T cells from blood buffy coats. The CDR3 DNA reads TGCGCCAGCAGCTTGCAAACAGGGGACACCGGGGAGCTGTTTTTT. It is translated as CASSLQTGDTGELFF. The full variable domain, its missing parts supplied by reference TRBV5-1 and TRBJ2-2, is KAGVTQTPRYLIKTRGQQVTLSCSPISGHRSVSWYQQTPGQGLQFLFEYFSETQRNKGNFPGRFSGRQFSNSRSEMNVSTLELGDSALYLCASSLQTGDTGELFFGEGSRLTVL.